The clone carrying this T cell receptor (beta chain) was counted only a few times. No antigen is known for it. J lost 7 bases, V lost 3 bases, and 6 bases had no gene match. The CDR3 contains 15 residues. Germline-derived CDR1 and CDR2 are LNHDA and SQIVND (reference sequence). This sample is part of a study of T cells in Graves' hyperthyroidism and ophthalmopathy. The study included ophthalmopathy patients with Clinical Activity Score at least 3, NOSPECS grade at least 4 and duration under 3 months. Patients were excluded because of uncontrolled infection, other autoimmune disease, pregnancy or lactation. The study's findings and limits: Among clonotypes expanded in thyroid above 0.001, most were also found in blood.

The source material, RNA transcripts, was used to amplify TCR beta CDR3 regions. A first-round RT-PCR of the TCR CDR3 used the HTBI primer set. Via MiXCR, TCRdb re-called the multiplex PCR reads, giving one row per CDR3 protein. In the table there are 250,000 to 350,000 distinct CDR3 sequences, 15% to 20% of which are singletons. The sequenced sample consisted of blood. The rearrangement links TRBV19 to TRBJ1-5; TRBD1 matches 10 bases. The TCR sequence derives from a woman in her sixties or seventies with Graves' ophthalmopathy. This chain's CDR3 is CASSMEGTGDQPQHF. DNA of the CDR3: TGTGCCAGTAGTATGGAGGGGACAGGGGACCAGCCCCAGCATTTT. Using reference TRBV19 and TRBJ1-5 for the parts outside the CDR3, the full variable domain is DGGITQSPKYLFRKEGQNVTLSCEQNLNHDAMYWYRQDPGQGLRLIYYSQIVNDFQKGDIAEGYSVSREKKESFPLTVTSAQKNPTAFYLCASSMEGTGDQPQHFGDGTRLSIL.